This passage covers 17 T cell receptor beta chains from one sample sequenced in a study of cytomegalovirus exposure and HLA in healthy donors. Profiling relied on immunoSEQ multiplex PCR, and the TCRdb table lists in-frame clones only, not all of them. The data show about 240,000 clones, about 87% seen once. Material: PBMCs. Every receptor here comes from a man younger than 30 in good health and CMV-seronegative.

This sequence joins TRBV27 and TRBJ1-5; no reliable D call. V was cut by 5 bases and J by 1 base, with 9 bases left in between. The CDR3 consists of 14 residues. From germline, CDR1 is MNHEY and CDR2 SMNVEV (reference sequence). CDR3 sequence reads: CASSPRESNQPQHF. The CDR3, as DNA: TGTGCCAGCAGTCCAAGGGAGAGCAATCAGCCCCAGCATTTT.

This clone came up a few times. The chain uses TRBV28 and TRBJ2-7; 10 positions match TRBD1. There are 15 residues in the CDR3. V gave up 5 bases and J gave up 5 bases; unmatched junction bases: 9. CDR1 is MDHEN, CDR2 SYDVKM, per germline. The CDR3 DNA is TGTGCCAGCAGTCTGGGGACAGGGGAACGTAACGAGCAGTACTTC. This gives the protein CASSLGTGERNEQYF.

The chain recombines TRBV14 with TRBJ2-1; no clear D. This CDR3 comprises 12 residues. The V end lost 4 bases, the J end lost 5 bases, and 6 bases lay between the germline ends. Germline lookup yields CDR1 SGHDN and CDR2 FVKESK. CDR3 loop: CASSRLDNEQFF. CDR3 nucleotide sequence: TGTGCCAGCAGCCGACTCGACAATGAGCAGTTCTTC.

The gene calls are TRBV9 and TRBJ2-7, with TRBD1 matching over 8 bases. V gave up 0 bases and J gave up 3 bases; unmatched junction bases: 5. The CDR3 spans 15 residues. In germline, CDR1 is SGDLS, CDR2 YYNGEE. This chain's CDR3 is CASSVGTGSRYEQYF. The CDR3 nucleotides are TGTGCCAGCAGCGTAGGGACAGGGAGTCGCTACGAGCAGTACTTC.

The chain combines TRBV5-1 with TRBJ1-6, with 7 bases aligning to TRBD1. This CDR3 has 14 residues. The germline gives CDR1 SGHRS, CDR2 YFSETQ. V was clipped by 4 bases and J by 9 bases; unmatched bases: 7. The CDR3 here is CASSPGQTFSPLHF. The CDR3 region has the DNA TGCGCCAGCAGCCCGGGACAGACTTTTTCACCCCTCCACTTT.

V gene TRBV28 combines with J gene TRBJ1-2; 7 bases are a match to TRBD1. The germline CDR1 and CDR2 sequences are MDHEN and SYDVKM. The V and J ends lost 3 bases and 8 bases, in that order; junction bases with no gene match: 12. The CDR3 runs to 15 residues. In nucleotides, the CDR3 is TGTGCCAGCAGTTTCGCCCGTAAGGGGGCGAGGGGCTACACCTTC. Its protein product is CASSFARKGARGYTF.

The chain carries TRBV4-2 and TRBJ2-1, with D possibly matching TRBD1 (5 bases). V was trimmed by 0 bases and J by 5 bases, leaving 11 bases between them. Germline values: CDR1 LGHNA, CDR2 YNFKEQ. CDR3 length equals 15 residues. The CDR3 loop reads CASSQERTRHNEQFF. Written as DNA, the CDR3 is TGTGCCAGCAGCCAAGAGAGGACACGTCACAATGAGCAGTTCTTC.

This chain joins TRBV7-9 and TRBJ2-1, with D possibly matching TRBD1 (6 bases). V was shortened by 3 bases and J by 9 bases, with 18 bases between the two germline ends. CDR1 and CDR2 from the germline V gene are SEHNR and FQNEAQ (reference sequence). This CDR3 has 15 residues. The CDR3 region has the DNA TGTGCCAGCAGCTTTACCAGAGCCGACAGGAGTGAGCAGTTCTTC. Its translation is CASSFTRADRSEQFF.

The count of this clone is one. The V gene is TRBV11-2, the J gene TRBJ2-4; D is possibly TRBD2 (6 bases). V was clipped by 5 bases and J by 6 bases, with 23 bases between them. CDR3 length: 17 amino acids. Per germline, CDR1 SGHAT and CDR2 FQNNGV. This chain's CDR3 is CASSPQPSGSSGNIQYF. Here the CDR3 DNA reads TGTGCCAGCAGCCCCCAACCCTCCGGGAGTAGTGGAAACATTCAGTACTTC.

This clone was seen a handful of times. The chain employs TRBV2 and TRBJ1-5, with D possibly TRBD1 on 5 matching bases. The CDR3 extends over 14 amino acids. Germline V gene sequence: CDR1 SNHLY, CDR2 FYNNEI. V lost 5 bases and J lost 2, with 10 bases in between. CDR3 in DNA: TGTGCCAGCAGTACCGACAGCCGCAATCAGCCCCAGCATTTT. Translating gives CASSTDSRNQPQHF.

The J gene is TRBJ2-1, the V gene TRBV27; D is uncertain. The CDR3 is 13 residues long. CDR1 is MNHEY and CDR2 is SMNVEV in the germline V gene (reference sequence). The ends were cut back, 1 base at V and 9 bases at J, with 10 bases in the middle. CDR3 sequence reads: CASSLYRSGEQFF. The DNA for the CDR3 is TGTGCCAGCAGTTTATATAGAAGTGGTGAGCAGTTCTTC.

The sample holds one count of this clone. The chain joins TRBV7-9 to TRBJ1-2; no clear D. The CDR3 runs to 15 residues. V gave up 1 base and J gave up 4 bases, with 13 bases separating them. Germline CDR1 reads SEHNR; CDR2 reads FQNEAQ (reference sequence). CDR3 loop: CASSLGAALFYGYTF. For the CDR3, the DNA is TGTGCCAGCAGCTTAGGGGCCGCCCTCTTCTATGGCTACACCTTC.

CDR3 sequence: CASSRDREGYSNQPQHF. In DNA, the CDR3 is TGTGCCAGTAGCCGGGACAGGGAAGGTTACAGCAATCAGCCCCAGCATTTT. V usage is TRBV19 and J usage is TRBJ1-5; 9 bases map to TRBD1. CDR1 is LNHDA and CDR2 is SQIVND in the germline V gene (reference sequence). Trimming at V came to 6 bases and at J to 1 base, leaving 10 bases not matched to a gene. There are 17 residues in the CDR3.

The chain recombines TRBV6-5 with TRBJ1-6, with 10 bases fitting TRBD1. V dropped 5 bases and J dropped 10; count of bases not matched to a gene: 5. The germline V gene encodes CDR1 MNHEY and CDR2 SVGAGI. The CDR3 covers 14 residues. The CDR3 DNA follows: TGTGCCAGCAGTGATGGGACAGGGGTATCACCCCTCCACTTT. Its translation: CASSDGTGVSPLHF.

V gene TRBV15 combines with J gene TRBJ1-1, with TRBD1 identical over 8 bases. Trimming took 0 bases from V and 7 from J; bases not matched to a gene: 4. There are 14 residues in the CDR3. Germline V gives CDR1 LNHNV, CDR2 YYDKDF (reference sequence). Here the CDR3 reads CATSREYDRGEAFF. In DNA form, the CDR3 reads TGTGCCACCAGCAGAGAATACGACAGGGGTGAAGCTTTCTTT.

The CDR3 sequence: CASSAGDSLTDTQYF. For the CDR3, the DNA is TGCGCCAGCAGCGCGGGGGACTCTCTGACAGATACGCAGTATTTT. This rearrangement joins TRBV5-1 to TRBJ2-3; TRBD2 matches 7 bases. Trimming took 4 bases from V and 3 from J; bases not matched to a gene: 8. The germline CDR1 and CDR2 sequences are SGHRS and YFSETQ. The CDR3 covers 15 residues.

The chain uses TRBV28 and TRBJ2-7; D unresolved. The CDR3 is 13 amino acids. V lost 4 bases, J lost 2 bases, and 9 bases lay in between. Germline V lookup: CDR1 MDHEN, CDR2 SYDVKM. The CDR3 sequence: CASSSFLTYEQYF. The CDR3 nucleotides read TGTGCCAGCAGTTCGTTCCTTACCTACGAGCAGTACTTC.